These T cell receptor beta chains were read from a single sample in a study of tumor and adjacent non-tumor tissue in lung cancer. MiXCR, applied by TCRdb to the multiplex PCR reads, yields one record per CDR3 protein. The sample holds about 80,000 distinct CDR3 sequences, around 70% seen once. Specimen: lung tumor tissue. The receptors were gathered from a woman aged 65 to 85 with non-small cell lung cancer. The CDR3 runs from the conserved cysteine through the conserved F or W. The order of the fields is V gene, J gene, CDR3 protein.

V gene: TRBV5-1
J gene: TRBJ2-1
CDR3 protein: CVSSSPAGAWNEQFF

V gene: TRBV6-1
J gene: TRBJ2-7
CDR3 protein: CATSEAGTSDSYEQYF

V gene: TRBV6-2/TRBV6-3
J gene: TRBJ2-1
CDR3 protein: CVSSYPRNEQFF

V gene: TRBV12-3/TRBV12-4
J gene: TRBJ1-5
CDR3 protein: CARSAKIGSVNQPQHF

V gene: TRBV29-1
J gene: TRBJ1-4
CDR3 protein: CSVGTGGTNQKLLF

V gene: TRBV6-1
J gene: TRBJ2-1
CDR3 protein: CASSPRGWDEQSF

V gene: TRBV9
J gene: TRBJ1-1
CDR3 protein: CASSPGPMSNTEAFF

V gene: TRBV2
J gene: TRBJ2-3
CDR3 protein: CATGLADSTDTQYF

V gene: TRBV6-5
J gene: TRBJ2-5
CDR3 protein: CANSYSLGEGEETQYF

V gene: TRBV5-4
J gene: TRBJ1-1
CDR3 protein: CASRTGGRTEAFF

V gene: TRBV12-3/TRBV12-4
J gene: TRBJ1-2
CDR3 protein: CASSFVLQGNYGYTF

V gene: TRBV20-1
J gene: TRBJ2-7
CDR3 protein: CSADGGVSLYEQYF

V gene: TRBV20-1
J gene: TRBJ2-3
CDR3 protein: CSATRDTITDTRYF

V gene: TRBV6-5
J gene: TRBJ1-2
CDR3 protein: CASSVQIGTGFYGYTF

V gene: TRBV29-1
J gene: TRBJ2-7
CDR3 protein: CSVLRGGHGTYEQYF

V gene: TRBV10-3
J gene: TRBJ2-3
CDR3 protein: CAISDRANIDTQYF

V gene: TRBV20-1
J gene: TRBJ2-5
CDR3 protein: CSALAPQGGQESQYF

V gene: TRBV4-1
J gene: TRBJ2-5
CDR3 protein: CASSTPGTQCRETQYF

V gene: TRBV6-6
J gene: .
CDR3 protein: CASNADPNQPQYF

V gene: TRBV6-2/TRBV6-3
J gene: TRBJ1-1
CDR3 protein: CASSCSSDTVAFF

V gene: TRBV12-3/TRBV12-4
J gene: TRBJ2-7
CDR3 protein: CASKPTDRAYGQYF

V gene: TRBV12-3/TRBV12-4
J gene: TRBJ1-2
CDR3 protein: CASSLGEGGYTF

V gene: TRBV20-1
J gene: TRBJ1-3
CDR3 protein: CSARNPYSGNTIYF

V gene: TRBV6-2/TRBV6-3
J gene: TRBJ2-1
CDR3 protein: CASNYAGTRDNEQFF

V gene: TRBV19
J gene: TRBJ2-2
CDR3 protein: CAVVLAGRTPGSCFF

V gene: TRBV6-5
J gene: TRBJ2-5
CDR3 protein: CASSYSVTGGQETQYF

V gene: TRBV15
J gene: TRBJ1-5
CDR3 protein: CATSHAQDSNQPQHF

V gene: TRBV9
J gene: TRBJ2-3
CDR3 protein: CASSPRQRSGGTQYF

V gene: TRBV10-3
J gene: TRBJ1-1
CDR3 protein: CAISPNRGDTEAFF

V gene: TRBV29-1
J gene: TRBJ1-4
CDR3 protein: CSVGQVGANEKLFF

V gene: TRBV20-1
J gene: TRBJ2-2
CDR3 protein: CSARDPGDTGELFF

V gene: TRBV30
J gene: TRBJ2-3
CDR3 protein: CAWKNTMGRGDTQNF